These 12 T cell receptor beta chains share one sample of origin, sequenced in a study of blood T cells in healthy people across ages. Then a second PCR, running about 6 to 12 cycles, was carried out with a sample-barcoded 5' primer and a J-beta primer mix. TCRdb redid the calling of the 5' RACE reads with MiXCR, one entry per CDR3 protein. The table lists about 1,000,000 distinct CDR3 sequences, 40% to 55% of them singletons, with around 18% in the top ten. The sequencing sample was made of blood. These receptor sequences come from a woman aged 60-75 years in good health.

V is TRBV20-1 and J is TRBJ2-7; D possibly corresponds to TRBD1 (5 bases). The CDR3 extends over 15 amino acids. CDR1 is DFQATT and CDR2 is SNEGSKA in the germline V gene (reference sequence). The ends were cut back, 5 bases at V and 4 bases at J, with 21 bases in the middle. In DNA form, the CDR3 reads TGCAGTGCTTCTCCGGCGGCAGGGATAGTGTACGAGCAGTACTTC. It specifies CSASPAAGIVYEQYF.

This chain uses TRBV14 with TRBJ2-4, with D tentatively TRBD1 (5 bases). Germline CDR1 and CDR2: SGHDN and FVKESK. The CDR3 has 14 residues. Trimming removed 0 bases from V and 7 bases from J, with 10 bases in between. Written as DNA, the CDR3 is TGTGCCAGCAGCCAAGAGTCAGGGTTGAACATTCAGTACTTC. This translates into CASSQESGLNIQYF.

This chain connects TRBV15 to TRBJ2-7, with 13 bases fitting TRBD2. With V trimmed by 1 base and J by 5 bases, 5 bases remained unmatched. CDR1 LNHNV and CDR2 YYDKDF come from the germline V gene (reference sequence). This CDR3 has 16 residues. In DNA, the CDR3 is TGTGCCACCAGCAGAGGGACTAGCGGGAGTAAAGACGAGCAGTACTTC. Its protein product is CATSRGTSGSKDEQYF.

The table lists this clonotype with a count of one. Compared with germline, one end of the junction differs, possibly owing to a read error. The chain combines TRBV27 with TRBJ1-6, with D uncertain. The CDR3 contains 15 residues. Looked up from germline, CDR1 is MNHEY and CDR2 is SMNVEV (reference sequence). CDR3 protein: CASSPPSSYNSPPHF. CDR3 bases: TGTGCCAGCAGTCCACCGAGCTCCTATAATTCACCCCCCCACTTT.

The chain recombines TRBV10-3 with TRBJ2-7, with a tentative D call TRBD2 (6 bases). Trimming pared 5 bases from V and 2 bases from J, leaving 10 bases between. Germline V CDR1 and CDR2: ENHRY, SYGVKD. The CDR3 sequence is 13 residues long. CDR3 in amino acids: CAISLSGAYEQYF. The CDR3, as DNA: TGTGCCATCAGTCTTTCGGGGGCCTACGAGCAGTACTTC.

V gene TRBV5-1 combines with J gene TRBJ2-2; the D is unclear. The germline V gene has CDR1 SGHRS and CDR2 YFSETQ. V was clipped by 1 base and J by 0 bases, with 10 bases between them. The length of the CDR3 is 16 residues. DNA for the CDR3: TGCGCCAGCAGCTTGTCAAGGGTGTCGAACACCGGGGAGCTGTTTTTT. Encoded protein: CASSLSRVSNTGELFF.

This clonotype turned up a few times. The chain couples TRBV4-1 to TRBJ1-2, with D possibly matching TRBD1 (6 bases). This CDR3 is built from 16 residues. CDR1 is MGHRA, CDR2 YSYEKL, per germline. V was pared by 0 bases and J by 6 bases, with 17 bases between. CDR3 sequence reads: CASSQDARGGRDGYTF. The CDR3 nucleotides read TGCGCCAGCAGCCAAGATGCAAGGGGGGGAAGGGATGGCTACACCTTC.

V is TRBV29-1 and J is TRBJ2-1; D remains unclear. V lost 2 bases and J lost 7, with 21 bases in between. This CDR3 is built from 16 residues. Germline loops: CDR1 SQVTM, CDR2 ANQGSEA. In nucleotides, the CDR3 is TGCAGCGTTGAACCCTTTAGGCGACCCGACCCGAATGAGCAGTTCTTC. Translating it yields CSVEPFRRPDPNEQFF.

For this clonotype: A junction boundary mismatches the germline segment, possibly from a read error. The chain uses TRBV4-1 and TRBJ2-3, with TRBD2 identical over 8 bases. The CDR3 is made up of 16 amino acids. Looked up from germline, CDR1 is MGHRA and CDR2 is YSYEKL. This CDR3 reads CAGSPNGAGETDTQYF. In DNA form, the CDR3 reads TGCGCCGGCAGCCCCAACGGAGCGGGGGAAACAGATACGCAGTATTTT.

V gene TRBV9 combines with J gene TRBJ1-2; D gene uncertain. This CDR3 comprises 13 residues. Trimming took off 0 bases at V and 8 bases at J, with 11 bases between the two ends. Germline-derived CDR1 and CDR2 are SGDLS and YYNGEE. The chain's CDR3 is CASSVGTHGGYTF. CDR3 in DNA: TGTGCCAGCAGCGTAGGTACCCATGGGGGCTACACCTTC.

The V and J genes are TRBV15 and TRBJ1-3; D unclear. V lost 6 bases, J lost 2 bases, and 11 bases lay in between. Germline assignment: CDR1 LNHNV and CDR2 YYDKDF (reference sequence). This CDR3 comprises 14 residues. CDR3 nucleotide sequence: TGTGCCACCAGTATCTCGGGGACTGGAAACACCATATATTTT. Translation gives CATSISGTGNTIYF.

This sequence joins TRBV20-1 and TRBJ1-5; TRBD1 matches at 9 bases. With V trimmed by 6 bases and J by 2 bases, 8 bases remained unmatched. Germline V gives CDR1 DFQATT, CDR2 SNEGSKA (reference sequence). This CDR3 has 15 amino acids. CDR3 DNA: TGCAGTGCAAGTCGACAGGGGGAGGGCAATCAGCCCCAGCATTTT. Encoded protein: CSASRQGEGNQPQHF.